Listed here is a single T cell receptor (beta chain). What it binds is unknown. The DNA ends 3 residues before the CDR3 does, and the rest of the CDR3 is filled in from the germline J gene. Genomic DNA, averaging approximately 1,200 ng per sample, yielded TCR beta CDR3 via immunoSEQ. TCRdb's copy holds only in-frame clones and misses some; the assay was immunoSEQ multiplex PCR. The sample holds 30,000 to 45,000 clones. These data are taken from a study of T cells in women clearing cervical HPV infection. Study overall: Case blood was drawn when the lesion was first found; control blood after infection became undetectable. Study-level results: T-cell numbers per sample were unknown and may explain richness differences. CIN3+ cases had significantly higher TCR repertoire richness than controls, but evenness did not differ.

CDR1 is MDHEN and CDR2 is SYDVKM in the germline V gene. The CDR3 contains 12 residues. The sequenced material came from blood buffy coat. This TCR was sampled from a woman between 18 and 75 years old with a cervical HPV16 infection that either progressed to CIN3+ or cleared (not recorded which). The gene calls are TRBV28 and TRBJ1-1, with D maybe TRBD1 (6 bases). Partial CDR3 DNA: TGTGCCAGCAGAATATCGCAGGGGGAA. Protein product: CASRISQGE. The full CDR3 sequence reads CASRISQGEAFF.